These T cell receptor beta chains were read from a single sample in a study of regulatory T cells in long-lasting Graves disease. A single record per CDR3 protein comes from TCRdb applying MiXCR to the multiplex PCR reads. The sample gives some 300,000 distinct CDR3 sequences, roughly 21% of which show up once; about 56% is in the top ten. The sample consisted of peripheral blood mononuclear cells (PBMCs), taken when the disease was refractory, from a patient treated with antithyroid drugs. These receptors came from a female donor with Graves disease. Both conserved end residues are part of each CDR3. The D gene is left open where the match is weak. For some rows the clone size is stated as once, few or many, or as a class when expanded; others skip it.

size: .
J: TRBJ2-7
V: TRBV6-1
D: TRBD2
CDR3: CASSRSDGGGGYEQHF
DNA: TGTGCCAGCAGTCGCTCCGATGGCGGGGGTGGTTACGAGCAGCACTTC

size: .
J: TRBJ1-5
V: TRBV20-1
D: TRBD1
CDR3: CSARDRDSNQPQHF
DNA: TGCAGTGCCCGTGACAGGGACAGCAATCAGCCCCAGCATTTT

size: .
J: TRBJ1-2
V: TRBV6-1
D: .
CDR3: CASSHPPGRGDYGYTF
DNA: TGTGCCAGCAGCCATCCCCCAGGAAGGGGGGATTATGGCTACACCTTC

size: few
J: TRBJ2-5
V: TRBV18
D: TRBD2
CDR3: CASSPRRLAGAETQYF
DNA: TGTGCCAGCTCACCAAGGCGACTAGCGGGAGCAGAGACCCAGTACTTC

size: few
J: TRBJ2-3
V: TRBV30
D: TRBD2
CDR3: CASSGGTDTQYF
DNA: TGTGCCTCTAGCGGGGGCACAGATACGCAGTATTTT

size: many
J: TRBJ2-2
V: TRBV6-5
D: TRBD1
CDR3: CASSYSGTGGGELFF
DNA: TGTGCCAGCAGTTACTCGGGGACAGGAGGCGGGGAGCTGTTTTTT

size: many
J: TRBJ1-1
V: TRBV11-2
D: .
CDR3: CASSPTSNTEAFF
DNA: TGTGCCAGCAGCCCTACAAGCAACACTGAAGCTTTCTTT

size: many
J: TRBJ2-5
V: TRBV10-3
D: TRBD2
CDR3: CAISEGLAETQYF
DNA: TGTGCCATCAGTGAGGGACTAGCGGAGACCCAGTACTTC

size: few
J: TRBJ1-1
V: TRBV20-1
D: .
CDR3: CSARRAGYTEAFF
DNA: TGCAGTGCTAGAAGGGCAGGGTACACTGAAGCTTTCTTT

size: .
J: TRBJ2-7
V: TRBV6-2/TRBV6-3
D: .
CDR3: CASSYEGGGEQYF
DNA: TGTGCCAGCAGTTACGAGGGAGGAGGCGAGCAGTACTTC

size: few
J: TRBJ1-5
V: TRBV7-6
D: .
CDR3: CASSHQRTDINQPQHF
DNA: TGTGCCAGCAGCCACCAAAGGACGGATATCAATCAGCCCCAGCATTTT

size: .
J: TRBJ1-2
V: TRBV14
D: .
CDR3: CASSQDRQSWGYTF
DNA: TGTGCCAGCAGCCAAGATCGACAAAGCTGGGGCTACACCTTC

size: .
J: TRBJ2-5
V: TRBV20-1
D: .
CDR3: CSASGRAQETQYF
DNA: TGCAGTGCTAGCGGCAGGGCGCAGGAGACCCAGTACTTC

size: .
J: TRBJ2-5
V: TRBV20-1
D: .
CDR3: CSASSGYQETQYF
DNA: TGCAGTGCTAGCTCGGGTTACCAAGAGACCCAGTACTTC

size: many
J: TRBJ2-2
V: TRBV28
D: TRBD1
CDR3: CASVDRRDSNTGELFF
DNA: TGTGCCAGCGTAGACCGTCGGGACAGCAACACCGGGGAGCTGTTTTTT

size: many
J: TRBJ1-1
V: TRBV28
D: .
CDR3: CASSLVGRGAEAFF
DNA: TGTGCCAGCAGTTTAGTGGGGAGGGGAGCTGAAGCTTTCTTT

size: many
J: TRBJ1-2
V: TRBV2
D: .
CDR3: CASSKQGNPQKGYTF
DNA: TGTGCCAGCAGTAAACAGGGAAATCCCCAGAAGGGCTACACCTTC

size: .
J: TRBJ2-1
V: TRBV28
D: .
CDR3: CASTYSESSYNEQFF
DNA: TGTGCCAGCACATATAGCGAGAGCTCCTACAATGAGCAGTTCTTC

size: .
J: TRBJ2-3
V: TRBV7-3
D: TRBD2
CDR3: CASSLAGELTDTQYF
DNA: TGTGCCAGCAGCTTAGCGGGAGAGCTCACAGATACGCAGTATTTT

size: .
J: TRBJ2-7
V: TRBV10-3
D: TRBD2
CDR3: CAISASAGVYEQYF
DNA: TGTGCCATCAGTGCTTCTGCGGGAGTCTACGAGCAGTACTTC

size: many
J: TRBJ2-5
V: TRBV7-2
D: TRBD2
CDR3: CASSTTTGWGGETQYF
DNA: TGTGCCAGCAGCACCACGACTGGGTGGGGGGGAGAGACCCAGTACTTC

size: many
J: TRBJ2-5
V: TRBV6-5
D: TRBD2
CDR3: CASSYSSGRLSATQYF
DNA: TGTGCCAGCAGTTACTCTAGCGGGAGGCTAAGTGCGACCCAGTACTTC

size: many
J: TRBJ2-5
V: TRBV2
D: .
CDR3: CASRGLQETQYF
DNA: TGTGCCAGCAGGGGCCTACAAGAGACCCAGTACTTC

size: few
J: TRBJ2-5
V: TRBV6-1
D: .
CDR3: CASHRPGEETQYF
DNA: TGTGCCAGCCACCGGCCGGGAGAAGAGACCCAGTACTTC

size: .
J: TRBJ1-3
V: TRBV29-1
D: TRBD1
CDR3: CSVDGPPRQGDSGNTIYF
DNA: TGCAGCGTTGATGGGCCCCCCCGACAGGGGGACTCTGGAAACACCATATATTTT

size: few
J: TRBJ1-5
V: TRBV10-3
D: TRBD1
CDR3: CAITRSTGGELYSNQPQHF
DNA: TGTGCCATCACCAGATCGACAGGGGGAGAACTTTATAGCAATCAGCCCCAGCATTTT

size: many
J: TRBJ1-4
V: TRBV12-3/TRBV12-4
D: .
CDR3: CASSLGRQSTSTNEKLFF
DNA: TGTGCCAGCAGTTTAGGGCGGCAGTCTACTTCAACTAATGAAAAACTGTTTTTT

size: many
J: TRBJ2-5
V: TRBV27
D: .
CDR3: CASRPSAVLLETQYF
DNA: TGTGCCAGCAGGCCCTCAGCGGTGCTATTAGAGACCCAGTACTTC

size: many
J: TRBJ2-5
V: TRBV20-1
D: .
CDR3: CSAIPDTGTVRETQYF
DNA: TGCAGTGCTATTCCCGATACCGGGACTGTGCGAGAGACCCAGTACTTC

size: many
J: TRBJ1-1
V: TRBV29-1
D: .
CDR3: CSVGREATEAFF
DNA: TGCAGCGTTGGCAGGGAGGCCACTGAAGCTTTCTTT

size: many
J: TRBJ2-7
V: TRBV6-1
D: .
CDR3: CASSEVGVTYEQYF
DNA: TGTGCCAGCAGTGAAGTGGGCGTAACCTACGAGCAGTACTTC

size: .
J: TRBJ2-7
V: TRBV11-1
D: .
CDR3: CASSLRGNEQYF
DNA: TGTGCCAGCAGCTTACGAGGGAACGAGCAGTACTTC

size: many
J: TRBJ1-6
V: TRBV3-1
D: .
CDR3: CASSQDVSNSPLHF
DNA: TGTGCCAGCAGCCAAGATGTCAGTAATTCACCCCTCCACTTT

size: .
J: TRBJ2-7
V: TRBV3-1
D: .
CDR3: CASSPIVGPTYEQYF
DNA: TGTGCCAGCAGCCCTATTGTCGGACCTACCTACGAGCAGTACTTC

size: .
J: TRBJ1-5
V: TRBV4-1
D: .
CDR3: CASSQDQNQPQHF
DNA: TGCGCCAGCAGCCAAGATCAGAATCAGCCCCAGCATTTT

size: .
J: TRBJ2-2
V: TRBV11-2
D: .
CDR3: CASIPSRRNTGELFF
DNA: TGTGCCAGCATCCCCAGTCGGAGGAACACCGGGGAGCTGTTTTTT

size: .
J: TRBJ2-5
V: TRBV13
D: TRBD2
CDR3: CASGLAGPRQETQYF
DNA: TGTGCCAGTGGACTAGCGGGACCTAGACAGGAGACCCAGTACTTC

size: .
J: TRBJ2-2
V: TRBV7-8
D: TRBD1
CDR3: CASSLVWTGSSGELFF
DNA: TGTGCCAGCAGCTTAGTTTGGACAGGGTCGTCCGGGGAGCTGTTTTTT

size: many
J: TRBJ2-7
V: TRBV6-5
D: TRBD1
CDR3: CASSYSGGQGYEQYF
DNA: TGTGCCAGCAGTTACTCGGGGGGACAGGGCTACGAGCAGTACTTC

size: .
J: TRBJ2-4
V: TRBV19
D: TRBD2
CDR3: CASTPKLADSKNIQYF
DNA: TGTGCCAGTACTCCGAAGCTAGCGGACTCCAAAAACATTCAGTACTTC

size: .
J: TRBJ2-5
V: TRBV29-1
D: TRBD2
CDR3: CSVGTSGFQETRYF
DNA: TGCAGCGTTGGGACTAGCGGATTCCAAGAGACCCGGTACTTC

size: many
J: TRBJ2-2
V: TRBV20-1
D: TRBD2
CDR3: CSAGTSGTSGELFF
DNA: TGCAGTGCCGGGACTAGCGGGACGTCCGGGGAGCTGTTTTTT

size: many
J: TRBJ2-5
V: TRBV7-2
D: TRBD2
CDR3: CASSLVASGNQETQYF
DNA: TGTGCCAGCAGCTTAGTGGCTAGCGGGAATCAAGAGACCCAGTACTTC